The present T cell receptor beta chain was sequenced within a study of OX40 agonist ivuxolimab in advanced cancers. Study context: Those enrolled were 82.7% male, with a mean age of 60 years and ages from roughly 20 to 85.

The V gene end was trimmed by 0 bases and the J gene end by 8 bases; junction bases not matched to a gene: 8. The germline CDR1 and CDR2 sequences are SGHDT and YYEEEE. The CDR3 runs 15 residues. Clones were read by immunoSEQ multiplex PCR, and TCRdb kept only the in-frame ones, dropping some. The data hold approximately 56,000 clones, with around nine tenths observed a single time. The receptor comes from an adult with an advanced solid tumor such as melanoma, head and neck, liver or kidney cancer. The sample consisted of CD4+ or CD8+ T cells sorted from blood, taken in a trial of the OX40 agonist ivuxolimab. This chain connects TRBV5-6 to TRBJ2-1; 7 nucleotides align to TRBD2. The DNA of the CDR3 is TGTGCCAGCAGCTTGGGAGGGGCGGGGGTCGATGAGCAGTTCTTC. Translating gives CASSLGGAGVDEQFF.